This TCR beta chain was obtained from a study of immune heterogeneity within non-small cell lung tumors. On the study more broadly: Tumor histology was classified as squamous cell carcinoma in several cases, non-squamous carcinoma in about 11 and not otherwise specified in 1.

This clonotype has more than one count but fewer than ten. Its antigen is undetermined. The starting template was genomic DNA from bulk tumor, 450 to 650 ng per sample. Widely spaced biopsies, several per primary tumor, were obtained at surgery. Curative operations were performed on patients who had untreated, newly diagnosed non-small cell lung cancer. Patients with newly diagnosed non-small cell lung cancer who underwent surgery with curative intent served as donors. Study conclusions and caveats: Different patients shared few of their high-frequency T-cell receptor beta clonotypes. Local T-cell clonality was recorded as moderately but significantly correlated with local tumor mutational burden, with R about 0.3.

This CDR3 contains 18 residues. The germline V gene has CDR1 SGHTA and CDR2 FQGNSA. J was trimmed by 4 bases and V by 5 bases; bases with no gene match: 15. Multiplex PCR was performed with 32 V and 13 J primers, and it amplified TCR beta CDR3. TCRdb reprocessed the multiplex PCR reads with MiXCR, giving one entry per CDR3 protein. The repertoire holds about 4,300 distinct CDR3 sequences, with 20% to 25% as singletons. The clonotype comes from a man aged 70 or older with non-small cell lung cancer. V usage is TRBV7-2 and J usage is TRBJ2-1; 9 bases agree with TRBD2. Sequencing was done on a sample of lung tumor tissue. This chain's CDR3 is CASSPRAPQRGVYNEQFF. The CDR3 nucleotides are TGTGCCAGCAGCCCTAGGGCTCCTCAGCGGGGGGTTTACAATGAGCAGTTCTTC.